A single sample gave rise to the 20 T cell receptor beta chains below, sequenced in a study of monozygotic twins with inflammatory bowel disease. TCRdb reprocessed the 5' RACE reads, keeping one entry per CDR3 protein, no DNA. This sample's clone table lists some 160,000 distinct CDR3 sequences. The sample consisted of blood. The receptors shown here come from a human donor with ulcerative colitis or Crohn's disease, or a healthy co-twin of an affected twin (not recorded which).

The chain joins TRBV29-1 to TRBJ1-4; TCRdb selects TRBD1, and the lack of DNA leaves this call unchecked. The CDR3 runs to 16 residues. Germline values: CDR1 SQVTM, CDR2 ANQGSEA. The CDR3 here is CSVEFASRQWGEKLFF.

The chain recombines TRBV27 with TRBJ2-1; TCRdb names TRBD1, which stays unverified in the absence of DNA. The germline gives CDR1 MNHEY, CDR2 SMNVEV (reference sequence). This CDR3 contains 11 residues. The CDR3 sequence: CASRRGNEQFF.

Here the CDR3 reads CASSQGMTDSYTF. The V and J genes are TRBV14 and TRBJ1-2; TCRdb names TRBD1, which stays unverified in the absence of DNA. Germline loops: CDR1 SGHDN, CDR2 FVKESK. The CDR3 is made up of 13 amino acids.

The CDR3 sequence is CASSRGSSGANVLTF. V usage is TRBV7-2 and J usage is TRBJ2-6. In germline, CDR1 is SGHTA, CDR2 FQGNSA. This CDR3 has 15 amino acids.

The chain links TRBV20-1 to TRBJ1-5. From germline, CDR1 is DFQATT and CDR2 SNEGSKA (reference sequence). This CDR3 has 14 residues. The CDR3 loop reads CSARDPVVVQPQHF.

The genes are TRBV4-3 and TRBJ1-3. Germline V lookup: CDR1 LGHNA, CDR2 YSLEER. The CDR3 runs 17 residues. The CDR3 sequence is CASSPKNGQGSGNTIYF.

The J gene is TRBJ1-6, the V gene TRBV7-2. From germline, CDR1 is SGHTA and CDR2 FQGNSA. The CDR3 loop spans 15 amino acids. The CDR3 loop reads CASSSAAVNNSPLHF.

CDR3 sequence: CASSQSRYEQYF. The chain is built from TRBV13 and TRBJ2-7. The germline CDR1 and CDR2 sequences are PRHDT and FYEKMQ (reference sequence). This CDR3 is 12 amino acids long.

The chain combines TRBV9 with TRBJ2-2. Germline loops: CDR1 SGDLS, CDR2 YYNGEE. The CDR3 runs 12 residues. CDR3 protein: CASSVAGWELFF.

The gene calls are TRBV19 and TRBJ1-2; TCRdb reports TRBD1, a call that lacks DNA to check it against. Per germline, CDR1 LNHDA and CDR2 SQIVND (reference sequence). There are 15 residues in the CDR3. The CDR3 reads CASSRDRGHIYGYTF.

The chain has TRBV25-1 and TRBJ1-1; TCRdb's assignment of TRBD1 cannot be checked, as there is no DNA. The length of the CDR3 is 14 residues. Germline V gene lookup returns CDR1 MGHDK and CDR2 SYGVNS. The chain's CDR3 is CASKGSGTNTEAFF.

The chain has TRBV15 and TRBJ2-1. The germline CDR1 and CDR2 sequences are LNHNV and YYDKDF (reference sequence). The CDR3 contains 12 residues. The CDR3 spells CATSRRYNEQFF.

The gene calls are TRBV7-2 and TRBJ1-5; with no DNA, the TCRdb D assignment of TRBD1 cannot be verified. Germline loops: CDR1 SGHTA, CDR2 FQGNSA. This CDR3 region has 14 residues. This CDR3 is CASSLAGGNQPQHF.

This chain joins TRBV3-1 and TRBJ1-1. The CDR3 is 15 residues long. The germline V gene encodes CDR1 LGHDT and CDR2 YNNKEL (reference sequence). The CDR3 region is CASSSRGSVWSEAFF.

The rearrangement joins TRBV7-2 to TRBJ1-1; absent DNA, TCRdb's TRBD1 call cannot be checked. Germline assignment: CDR1 SGHTA and CDR2 FQGNSA. The CDR3 runs to 15 residues. CDR3 sequence reads: CASSLRGQRNTEAFF.

The rearrangement uses TRBV7-9 and TRBJ2-7; TCRdb's D call, TRBD2, is unchecked because there is no DNA. Germline values: CDR1 SEHNR, CDR2 FQNEAQ (reference sequence). CDR3 length: 15 amino acids. Here the CDR3 reads CASSLGGTLTYEQYF.

CDR3 amino acids: CSARSLWTSGRDSYEQYF. The chain is built from TRBV20-1 and TRBJ2-7; absent DNA, TCRdb's TRBD2 call cannot be checked. The CDR3 has 18 amino acids. In germline, CDR1 is DFQATT, CDR2 SNEGSKA (reference sequence).

The V and J genes are TRBV7-2 and TRBJ2-1. CDR3 length equals 16 residues. Looked up from germline, CDR1 is SGHTA and CDR2 is FQGNSA. CDR3 region: CASSLYSGGSYNEQFF.

The chain combines TRBV12-3 or TRBV12-4 with TRBJ1-5; TCRdb returns TRBD1, unconfirmable since there is no DNA. This CDR3 is built from 16 residues. The chain's CDR3 is CASSERTGASNQPQHF.

This sequence joins TRBV18 and TRBJ2-5; lacking DNA, the TRBD1 call made by TCRdb goes unchecked. The CDR3 sequence is 14 residues long. CDR1 and CDR2 from the germline V gene are KGHSH and LQKENI. CDR3 residues: CASSGGVARETQYF. Complete variable domain (other parts from reference TRBV18 and TRBJ2-5): NAGVMQNPRHLVRRRGQEARLRCSPMKGHSHVYWYRQLPEEGLKFMVYLQKENIIDESGMPKERFSAEFPKEGPSILRIQQVVRGDSAAYFCASSGGVARETQYFGPGTRLLVL.